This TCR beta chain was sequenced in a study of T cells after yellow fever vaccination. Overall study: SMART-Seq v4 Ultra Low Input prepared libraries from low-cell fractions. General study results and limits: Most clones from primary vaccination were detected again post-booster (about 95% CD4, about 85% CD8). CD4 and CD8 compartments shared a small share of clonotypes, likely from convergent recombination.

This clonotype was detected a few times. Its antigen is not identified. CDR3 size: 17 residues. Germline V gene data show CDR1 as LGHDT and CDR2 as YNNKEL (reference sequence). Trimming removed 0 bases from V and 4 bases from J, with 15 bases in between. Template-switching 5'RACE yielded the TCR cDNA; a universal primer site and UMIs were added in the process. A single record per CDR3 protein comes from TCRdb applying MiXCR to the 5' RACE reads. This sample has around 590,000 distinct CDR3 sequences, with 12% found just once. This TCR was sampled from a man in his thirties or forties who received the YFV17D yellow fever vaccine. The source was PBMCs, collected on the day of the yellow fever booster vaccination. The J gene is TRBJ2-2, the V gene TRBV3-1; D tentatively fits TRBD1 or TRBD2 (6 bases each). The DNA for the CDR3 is TGTGCCAGCAGCCAAGAGGGGGGCAGGGTCGGCACCGGGGAGCTGTTTTTT. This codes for CASSQEGGRVGTGELFF.